Listed here are 9 T cell receptor beta chains from one sample, sequenced in a study of blood T cell repertoires in COVID-19. The table came from immunoSEQ multiplex PCR; TCRdb's copy has only in-frame clones and leaves some out. The profile shows approximately 190,000 clones, approximately 90% of them singletons. The material sequenced was peripheral blood. These TCRs come from a man between 50 and 59 years old with acute or convalescent COVID-19.

This clone was observed at least ten times. This rearrangement joins TRBV28 to TRBJ1-6; no firm D call. Germline V lookup: CDR1 MDHEN, CDR2 SYDVKM. V gave up 5 bases and J gave up 7 bases, with 18 bases separating them. The CDR3 extends over 16 amino acids. As DNA, the CDR3 is TGTGCCAGCAGTCAGTTCCTAACCCCGGGGAATTCACCCCTCCACTTT. Encoded protein: CASSQFLTPGNSPLHF. Drawing the rest from reference TRBV28 and TRBJ1-6, the complete variable domain is DVKVTQSSRYLVKRTGEKVFLECVQDMDHENMFWYRQDPGLGLRLIYFSYDVKMKEKGDIPEGYSVSREKKERFSLILESASTNQTSMYLCASSQFLTPGNSPLHFGNGTRLTVT.

The V call is TRBV7-3, the J call TRBJ2-1; D is perhaps TRBD2 (6 bases). CDR1 and CDR2 from the germline V gene are SGHTA and FQGTGA. This CDR3 has 13 residues. V lost 2 bases, J lost 8 bases, and 10 bases lay in between. The CDR3 here is CASSLGGIDEQFF. The CDR3 nucleotides read TGTGCCAGCAGCTTAGGGGGGATCGATGAGCAGTTCTTC.

The rearrangement links TRBV12-3 or TRBV12-4 to TRBJ2-7, with D possibly being TRBD2 (5 bases). The CDR3 runs to 13 residues. V was trimmed by 3 bases and J by 5 bases, leaving 11 bases between them. CDR3 protein: CASSFEGSHEQYV. The DNA of the CDR3 is TGTGCCAGCAGTTTCGAGGGTTCACACGAGCAGTACGTC.

V usage is TRBV21-1 and J usage is TRBJ1-5; the table's D call of TRBD1 was not tested on the DNA. TRBV21-1 is described as a pseudogene. CDR3 length: 14 residues. The CDR3 protein is CASSKGQKNQPQHF. The CDR3 region has the DNA TGTGCCAGCAGCAAAGGACAGAAGAATCAGCCCCAGCATTTT.

This chain uses TRBV19 with TRBJ2-1; TRBD1 agrees at 9 bases. V lost 6 bases to trimming and J lost 3 bases; unmatched junction nucleotides: 9. CDR3 length: 16 amino acids. The germline CDR1 and CDR2 sequences are LNHDA and SQIVND (reference sequence). The CDR3 DNA is TGTGCCAGTAGCCGCTCGACAGGGGGGTTCTACAATGAGCAGTTCTTC. It specifies CASSRSTGGFYNEQFF.

Here the CDR3 DNA reads TGTGCCAGCAGCCGCCCCGGGACAGATAATGAAAAACTGTTTTTT. It is translated as CASSRPGTDNEKLFF. The chain couples TRBV5-6 to TRBJ1-4; 7 nucleotides match TRBD1. The germline V gene encodes CDR1 SGHDT and CDR2 YYEEEE. This CDR3 spans 15 amino acids. The V and J ends lost 4 bases and 4 bases, in that order; junction bases with no gene match: 7.

The genes are TRBV7-9 and TRBJ2-7; D unresolved. The V end was cut by 1 base, the J end by 0 bases, with 4 bases between. Germline V lookup: CDR1 SEHNR, CDR2 FQNEAQ (reference sequence). CDR3 length equals 13 residues. DNA for the CDR3: TGTGCCAGCAGCTTAGTCTCCTCCTACGAGCAGTACTTC. Encoded protein: CASSLVSSYEQYF.

This chain links TRBV11-3 with TRBJ1-1; 9 nucleotides align to TRBD1. The germline gives CDR1 SGHNT, CDR2 YENEEA. The CDR3 sequence is 18 residues long. Trimming at V came to 5 bases and at J to 5 bases, leaving 18 bases not matched to a gene. CDR3 protein: CASSPILRDRVGLTEAFF. In DNA form, the CDR3 reads TGTGCCAGCAGCCCGATCCTCCGGGACAGGGTCGGTTTGACTGAAGCTTTCTTT.

The rearrangement uses TRBV10-3 and TRBJ1-2; D gene ambiguous. Trimming removed 10 bases at V and 3 bases at J, with 15 bases between. This CDR3 is built from 13 residues. Germline values: CDR1 ENHRY, CDR2 SYGVKD. The CDR3 coding sequence is TGTGCCACCGGACTCCTAGAGGACTATGGCTACACCTTC. Translation gives CATGLLEDYGYTF.